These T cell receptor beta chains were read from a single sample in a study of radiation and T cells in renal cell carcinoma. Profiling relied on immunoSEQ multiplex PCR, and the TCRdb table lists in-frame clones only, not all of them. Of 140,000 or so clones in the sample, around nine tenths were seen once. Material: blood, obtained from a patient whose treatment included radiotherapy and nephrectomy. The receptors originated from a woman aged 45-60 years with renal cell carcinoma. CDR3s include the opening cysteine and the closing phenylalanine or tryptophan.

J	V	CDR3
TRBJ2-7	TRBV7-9	CASSLGIGESEQYF
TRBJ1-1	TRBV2	CASSERTLAEAFF
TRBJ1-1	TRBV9	CASSPIDAGRTEAFF
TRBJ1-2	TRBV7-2	CASSQTGFGYGYTF
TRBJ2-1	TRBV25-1	CASSVVAGGPSYNEQFF
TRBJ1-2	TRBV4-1	CASSQDRGTDYGYTF
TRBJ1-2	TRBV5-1	CASSLAGQSYGYTF
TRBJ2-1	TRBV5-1	CASSPGIAYNEQFF
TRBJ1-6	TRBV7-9	CASSLGGLSSPLHF
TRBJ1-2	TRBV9	CASSPRGSNSRYTF
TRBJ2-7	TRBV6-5	CASRIQGGTYEQYF
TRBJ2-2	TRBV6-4	CASSDSNRGAGELFF
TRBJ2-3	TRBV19	CASRPGLAGSTDTQYF
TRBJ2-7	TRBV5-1	CASSTRQGLRHEQYF
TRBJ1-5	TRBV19	CASRDRTQPQHF
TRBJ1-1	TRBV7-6	CASSSSAGRTEAFF
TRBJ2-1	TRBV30	CAWSVLSGGDEQFF
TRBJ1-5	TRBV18	CASSPGQGNQPQHF
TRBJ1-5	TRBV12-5	CASGPDDMPPSRRPQHF
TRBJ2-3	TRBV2	CASRALDRVGDTQYF
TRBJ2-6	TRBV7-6	CASSLFSGANVLTF
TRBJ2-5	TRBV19	CASSTAAGGWETQYF
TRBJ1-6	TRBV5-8	CASTGTYNSPLHF
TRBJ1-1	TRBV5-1	CASSAGQGSVDEAFF
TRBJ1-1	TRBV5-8	CASSLLLNTEAFF
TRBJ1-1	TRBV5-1	CASSSSGGFTEAFF
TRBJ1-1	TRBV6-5	CASSYSDRVETFF
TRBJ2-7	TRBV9	CASSKEDRGAFDEQYF
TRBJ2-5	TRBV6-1	CASSETYPGTQYF
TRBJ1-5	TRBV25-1	CASSDSRGGNQPQHF
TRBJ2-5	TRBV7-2	CASSLGSGGETQYF
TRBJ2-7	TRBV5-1	CASSFSGVTYEQYF
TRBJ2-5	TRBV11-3	CASSLRAGQETQYF
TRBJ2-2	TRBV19	CASKRVGPNTGELFF
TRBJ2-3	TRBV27	CASSLSHTDTQYF
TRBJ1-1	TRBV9	CASSVEGQPNTEAFF
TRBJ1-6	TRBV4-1	CASSQGWLFNSPLHF
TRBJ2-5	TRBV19	CASSLNPGTPQETQYF
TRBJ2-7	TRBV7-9	CASSLGVNEQYF
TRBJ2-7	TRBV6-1	CASSGRDGAYEQYF
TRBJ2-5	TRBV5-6	CASSLGETETQYF
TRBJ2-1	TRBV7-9	CASSLTSVRGGPDEQFF
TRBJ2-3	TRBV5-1	CASSRTSGGPSTDTQYF
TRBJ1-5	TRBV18	CASSPQGTNQPQHF
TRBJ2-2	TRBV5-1	CASSLFAGTNTGELFF
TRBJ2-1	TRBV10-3	CAINSERAYNEQFF
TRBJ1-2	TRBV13	CASSLRLQGIRGYTF
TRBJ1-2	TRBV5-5	CASSLRMEPGSYGYTF
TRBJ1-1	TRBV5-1	CASSARGMNTEAFF
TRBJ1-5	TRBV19	CASSISGTPGSQPQHF
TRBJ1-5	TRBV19	CATVKQGLGQPQHF
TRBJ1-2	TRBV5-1	CASSYTGREDGYTF
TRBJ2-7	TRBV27	CASSFGPPTYEQYF
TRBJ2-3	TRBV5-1	CASGTGTSTADTQYF
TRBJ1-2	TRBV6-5	CASSYSHLGTNYGYTF